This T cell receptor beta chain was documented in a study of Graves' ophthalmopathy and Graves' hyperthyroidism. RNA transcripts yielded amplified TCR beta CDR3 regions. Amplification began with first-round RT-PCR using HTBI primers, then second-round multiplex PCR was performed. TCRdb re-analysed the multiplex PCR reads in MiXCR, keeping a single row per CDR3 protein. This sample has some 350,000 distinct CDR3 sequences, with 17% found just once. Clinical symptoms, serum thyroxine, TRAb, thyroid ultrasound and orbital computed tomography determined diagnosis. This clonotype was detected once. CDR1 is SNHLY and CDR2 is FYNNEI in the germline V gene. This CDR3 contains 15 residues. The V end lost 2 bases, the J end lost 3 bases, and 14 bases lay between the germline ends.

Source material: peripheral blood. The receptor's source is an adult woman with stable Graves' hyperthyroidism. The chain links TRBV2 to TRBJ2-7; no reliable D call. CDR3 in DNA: TGTGCCAGCAGTGAATTCCCCCCAGAGAGCTACGAGCAGTACTTC. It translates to CASSEFPPESYEQYF.